This T cell receptor (beta chain) was obtained from a study of chemoradiotherapy in HPV16-positive cancers (dated 2022 in TCRdb). Broadly, across the study: Candidate HPV-specific T-cell clones and common TCR motifs were defined by functional T-cell assays performed on cells from two HPV16-positive patients. Next, the candidate HPV-specific TCRs and motifs were followed in TCR repertoires from about 90 patients with HPV-related cancers. Whether T-cell immunity against the HPV oncoproteins E6 and E7 changes during chemoradiotherapy and whether survival is affected by this immunity were examined in the study.

The germline V gene encodes CDR1 SQVTM and CDR2 ANQGSEA. The V end gives up 6 bases and the J end 5 bases, leaving 10 bases in the junction not matched to a gene. Reading from cysteine to phenylalanine, the CDR3 counts 14 amino acids. The CDR3 DNA has 42 bases and is translated from base 1. Library preparation was by the immunoSEQ multiplex PCR assay. The table was pulled from immuneACCESS by TCRdb, which kept in-frame rearrangements only. Such tables lose some clones; where checked, under half of the loss comes from unresolved V genes, and the rest has no known cause. Across this sample there are about 3,300 clones, with roughly two thirds seen only once. The ten largest clones capture 13% to 15% of the sample. Study-wide conclusions, independent of this receptor: Expansion of candidate HPV-specific clones and E7-related TCR motifs was observed in the tumor microenvironment during treatment, whereas no such expansion was observed for non-HPV-specific T cells. Only two HPV16-positive patients were used to derive the functional definition of HPV-specific T cells, and the survival association was reported for HPV16-positive patients. Among HPV16-positive patients, expansion of HPV-responsive T cells during chemoradiotherapy was associated with better recurrence-free survival.

Repertoires were sampled repeatedly over the course of chemoradiotherapy so that clonal expansion in the tumor microenvironment could be followed. Remarks on this clone: Its antigen is currently not known. Nothing much larger sits one base from this clone, and base qualities are not available.

The source is a human donor with HPV-associated anogenital cancer. This sequence uses TRBV29-1 and TRBJ2-1, with 7 bases in between that match TRBD2. This specimen was acquired from a patient who underwent chemoradiotherapy. The sequenced DNA is TGCAGCGTAAACCAGCGGGAATACCACAATGAGCAGTTCTTC. This encodes CSVNQREYHNEQFF.